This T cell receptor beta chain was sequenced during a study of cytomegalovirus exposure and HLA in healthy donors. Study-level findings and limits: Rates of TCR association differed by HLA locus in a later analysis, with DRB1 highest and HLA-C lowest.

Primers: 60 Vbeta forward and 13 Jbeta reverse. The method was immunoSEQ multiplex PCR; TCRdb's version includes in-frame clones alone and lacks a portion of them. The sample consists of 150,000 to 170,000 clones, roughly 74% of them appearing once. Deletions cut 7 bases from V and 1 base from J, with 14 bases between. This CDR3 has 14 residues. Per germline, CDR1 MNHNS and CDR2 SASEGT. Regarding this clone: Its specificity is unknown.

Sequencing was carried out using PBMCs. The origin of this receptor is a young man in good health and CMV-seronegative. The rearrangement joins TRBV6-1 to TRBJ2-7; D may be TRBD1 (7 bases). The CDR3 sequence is CASNRDSGSYEQYV. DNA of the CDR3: TGTGCCAGCAACCGGGACAGCGGGTCCTACGAGCAGTACGTC.